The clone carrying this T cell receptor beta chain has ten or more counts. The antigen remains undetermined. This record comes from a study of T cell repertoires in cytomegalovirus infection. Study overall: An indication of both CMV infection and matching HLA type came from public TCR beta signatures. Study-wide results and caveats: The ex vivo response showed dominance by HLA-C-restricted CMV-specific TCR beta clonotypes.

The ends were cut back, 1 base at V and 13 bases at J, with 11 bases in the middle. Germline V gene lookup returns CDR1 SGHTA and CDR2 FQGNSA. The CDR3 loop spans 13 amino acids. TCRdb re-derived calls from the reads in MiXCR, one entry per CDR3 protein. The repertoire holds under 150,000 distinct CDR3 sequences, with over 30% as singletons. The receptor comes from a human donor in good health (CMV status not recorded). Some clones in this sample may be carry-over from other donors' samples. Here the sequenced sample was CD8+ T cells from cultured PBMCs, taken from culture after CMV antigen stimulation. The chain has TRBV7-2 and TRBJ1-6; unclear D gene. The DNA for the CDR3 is TGTGCCAGCAGCTTAGAGGGAATGAGGCCCCTCCACTTT. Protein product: CASSLEGMRPLHF.